One TCR beta chain is described in this entry. The data stem from a study of blood T cell repertoires in COVID-19. On the study more broadly: From T cells, B-cell-depleted T cells, or PBMCs came the material, which was cDNA or gDNA.

Generated by immunoSEQ multiplex PCR, the TCRdb table keeps only in-frame clones and is missing some. The table shows 40,000 to 55,000 clones, with 65% to 90% occurring only once. CDR3 length equals 11 residues. V dropped 3 bases and J dropped 5 bases, with 5 bases sitting between them. The sequence was obtained from a human donor in a cohort sampled during active COVID-19. Specimen: peripheral blood. This chain links TRBV12-3 or TRBV12-4 with TRBJ2-7, with D tentatively TRBD2 (5 bases). CDR3 residues: CASSFGNEQYF. DNA of the CDR3: TGTGCCAGCAGTTTCGGGAACGAGCAGTACTTC.